What follows are 25 T cell receptor beta chains derived from one specimen sequenced in a study of tumor-infiltrating lymphocytes in glioblastoma multiforme. Multiple V-beta primers and a C-beta primer amplified TCRB from RNA. One entry per CDR3 protein results from TCRdb running MiXCR on the multiplex PCR reads. The sample holds about 9,000 distinct CDR3 sequences; roughly 69% are singletons and the top ten take about 70%. Sequencing was performed on brain tumor tissue. The receptor set was obtained from a male donor with glioblastoma.

The chain is built from TRBV29-1 and TRBJ2-7; D tentatively reads TRBD1 or TRBD2 (5 bases each). Trimming pared 4 bases from V and 3 bases from J, leaving 10 bases between. The CDR3 spans 12 residues. Germline CDR1 and CDR2: SQVTM and ANQGSEA. CDR3 DNA sequence: TGCAGCGTTGTCGGGACCCTCTACGAGCAGTACTTC. It yields the protein CSVVGTLYEQYF.

About this clonotype itself: Possible read error: a much larger clone is one base away. J is TRBJ2-6 and V is TRBV11-2; D is perhaps TRBD1 or TRBD2 (5 bases each). This CDR3 is 15 amino acids long. Germline V CDR1 and CDR2: SGHAT, FQNNGV. CDR3 loop: CASSPLRAGANVLIF. CDR3 bases: TGTGCCAGCAGCCCCTTGAGGGCTGGGGCCAACGTCCTGATTTTC. The complete variable domain, with remaining parts taken from reference TRBV11-2 and TRBJ2-6, reads EAGVAQSPRYKIIEKRQSVAFWCNPISGHATLYWYQQILGQGPKLLIQFQNNGVVDDSQLPKDRFSAERLKGVDSTLKIQPAKLEDSAVYLCASSPLRAGANVLIFGAGSRLTVL.

This chain connects TRBV12-3 or TRBV12-4 to TRBJ2-5; 7 positions match TRBD2. CDR3 length equals 14 residues. The junction had 6 bases not matched to a gene; V was cut back by 3 bases and J by 5 bases. The DNA for the CDR3 is TGTGCCAGCAGTTTGAGTAGCGGGTACGAGACCCAGTACTTC. Amino acid sequence: CASSLSSGYETQYF.

The chain has TRBV5-6 and TRBJ2-7; possibly TRBD2 for D (6 bases). V was trimmed by 1 base and J by 4 bases, leaving 12 bases between them. The CDR3 loop spans 14 amino acids. Per the germline V gene, CDR1 is SGHDT and CDR2 is YYEEEE. The CDR3 protein is CASSLSGGRYEQYF. The DNA of the CDR3 is TGTGCCAGCAGCTTGTCCGGGGGACGATACGAGCAGTACTTC.

This chain uses TRBV11-2 with TRBJ2-3; a possible D gene is TRBD1 (6 bases). The CDR3 consists of 13 residues. CDR1 is SGHAT and CDR2 is FQNNGV in the germline V gene. V shed 9 bases and J shed 3 bases, with 13 bases lying between them. CDR3 region: CASEGERTDTQYF. DNA of the CDR3: TGTGCCAGTGAGGGGGAGAGAACAGATACGCAGTATTTT.

Remarks on this clonotype: One end of the junction does not line up with germline, which may come from a read error. The chain employs TRBV11-2 and TRBJ2-3; D unresolved. The CDR3 covers 12 residues. Per germline, CDR1 SGHAT and CDR2 FQNNGV. The CDR3, as DNA: TGTGCCAGCAGCCATAGCACAGATATGCAGTATTTT. Translated, it gives CASSHSTDMQYF.

The rearrangement links TRBV28 to TRBJ2-5; TRBD2 might be the D (6 bases). Trimming cost V 7 bases and J 1 base, with 13 bases left between them. Germline CDR1 is MDHEN and CDR2 is SYDVKM. The CDR3 consists of 14 residues. In DNA form, the CDR3 reads TGTGCCAGCAACCTGGGGGGATTCCAAGAGACCCAGTACTTC. This gives the protein CASNLGGFQETQYF. Full variable domain (remainder filled in from reference TRBV28 and TRBJ2-5): DVKVTQSSRYLVKRTGEKVFLECVQDMDHENMFWYRQDPGLGLRLIYFSYDVKMKEKGDIPEGYSVSREKKERFSLILESASTNQTSMYLCASNLGGFQETQYFGPGTRLLVL.

This clonotype was recorded at least ten times. V is TRBV28 and J is TRBJ1-6; D remains unclear. The CDR3 runs to 16 residues. V lost 2 bases and J lost 7, with 15 bases in between. CDR1 is MDHEN and CDR2 is SYDVKM in the germline V gene. CDR3 loop: CASSLPLTAGNSPLHF. CDR3 DNA sequence: TGTGCCAGCAGTTTACCTTTAACGGCGGGCAATTCACCCCTCCACTTT. The entire variable domain, with the rest obtained from reference TRBV28 and TRBJ1-6, is as follows: DVKVTQSSRYLVKRTGEKVFLECVQDMDHENMFWYRQDPGLGLRLIYFSYDVKMKEKGDIPEGYSVSREKKERFSLILESASTNQTSMYLCASSLPLTAGNSPLHFGNGTRLTVT.

The genes are TRBV6-6 and TRBJ2-7; TRBD2 aligns across 13 bases. The CDR3 contains 16 residues. CDR1 MNHNY and CDR2 SVGAGI come from the germline V gene (reference sequence). Unmatched junction bases numbered 11, after V lost 6 bases and J lost 6 bases. The chain's CDR3 is CASSPRTSGRVIEQYF. CDR3 in DNA: TGTGCCAGCAGCCCACGGACTAGCGGGAGAGTCATCGAGCAGTACTTC.

The CDR3 loop reads CSVEGRDADTQYF. CDR3 coding DNA: TGCAGCGTTGAAGGTAGAGACGCAGATACGCAGTATTTT. This chain connects TRBV29-1 to TRBJ2-3, with unresolved D. CDR1 and CDR2 (germline): SQVTM, ANQGSEA. The CDR3 covers 13 residues. V was clipped by 1 base and J by 4 bases, with 9 bases between them.

This clonotype is judged medium-sized. The chain links TRBV6-1 to TRBJ2-7; the D is unclear. V was trimmed by 3 bases and J by 3 bases, leaving 3 bases between them. Germline CDR1 and CDR2: MNHNS and SASEGT. This CDR3 comprises 11 residues. CDR3 coding DNA: TGTGCCAGCAGTGAGGGCTACGAGCAGTACTTC. This gives the protein CASSEGYEQYF.

The chain employs TRBV5-1 and TRBJ1-1, with D unclear. Germline assignment: CDR1 SGHRS and CDR2 YFSETQ. The ends were cut back, 4 bases at V and 1 base at J, with 11 bases in the middle. There are 14 residues in the CDR3. CDR3 nucleotides: TGCGCCAGCAGCCTGGCGATGGGGAACACTGAAGCTTTCTTT. Amino acid sequence: CASSLAMGNTEAFF.

This clonotype was found a few times. J is TRBJ2-7 and V is TRBV11-2; D may match TRBD1 or TRBD2 (5 bases each). The length of the CDR3 is 14 residues. In germline, CDR1 is SGHAT, CDR2 FQNNGV. V lost 0 bases, J lost 6 bases, and 12 bases lay in between. CDR3 bases: TGTGCCAGCAGCTTAGACGGCAGGGACGTCGAGCAGTACTTC. It codes for CASSLDGRDVEQYF. Variable domain in full (rest from reference TRBV11-2 and TRBJ2-7): EAGVAQSPRYKIIEKRQSVAFWCNPISGHATLYWYQQILGQGPKLLIQFQNNGVVDDSQLPKDRFSAERLKGVDSTLKIQPAKLEDSAVYLCASSLDGRDVEQYFGPGTRLTVT.

This clonotype was found a few times. CDR3 sequence reads: CASSLVREQFF. For the CDR3, the DNA is TGTGCCAGCAGCTTGGTGCGGGAGCAGTTCTTC. The chain joins TRBV11-2 to TRBJ2-1; D remains unclear. In germline, CDR1 is SGHAT, CDR2 FQNNGV. This CDR3 is built from 11 residues. V was cut by 3 bases and J by 10 bases, with 7 bases left in between.

Remarks on this clonotype: An end of the junction differs from the germline gene, which may be a read error. The gene calls are TRBV11-2 and TRBJ2-5, with 9 bases that match TRBD2. The CDR3 has 15 amino acids. Germline V gene data show CDR1 as SGHAT and CDR2 as FQNNGV. The CDR3 region has the DNA TGTGCCAGCGGCTTAGGTGCGGGGGGGGTTGAGGCCCAGTACTTC. It specifies CASGLGAGGVEAQYF.

Concerning this clonotype itself: A much larger clone lies one base from this, so it may be a read error. This chain connects TRBV6-5 to TRBJ2-5; 8 nucleotides match TRBD2. Germline V gene sequence: CDR1 MNHEY, CDR2 SVGAGI. The CDR3 is 14 amino acids. CDR3 loop: CANSYKAGGETQYF. For the CDR3, the DNA is TGTGCCAACAGTTACAAGGCGGGAGGAGAGACCCAGTACTTC.

In this sample, this clonotype turned up once. At one end the junction does not follow the germline gene, possibly because of a read error. The chain has TRBV29-1 and TRBJ2-1; 8 bases line up with TRBD2. Germline CDR1 and CDR2: SQVTM and ANQGSEA. The CDR3 contains 13 residues. CDR3 amino acids: CSAYKLADNEKSF. CDR3 DNA: TGCAGCGCTTATAAACTAGCGGACAATGAGAAGTCCTTC.

The J gene is TRBJ2-7, the V gene TRBV11-2; D possibly corresponds to TRBD2 (5 bases). There are 14 residues in the CDR3. Between the trimmed V and J ends, which lost 1 base and 1 base, there was a span of 8 bases. Germline V CDR1 and CDR2: SGHAT, FQNNGV. The CDR3 DNA is TGTGCCAGCAGCTTAGTTCCGGGATCCTACGAGCAGTACTTC. Its protein product is CASSLVPGSYEQYF.

This clonotype was picked up one time. This may be a read error: a much more frequent sequence differs by one nucleotide. The rearrangement links TRBV29-1 to TRBJ2-5; 8 positions match TRBD1. From germline, CDR1 is SQVTM and CDR2 ANQGSEA. The CDR3 covers 15 residues. CDR3 residues: CGVDLQGAVGETQYF. For the CDR3, the DNA is TGCGGCGTTGATTTGCAGGGGGCGGTAGGGGAGACCCAGTACTTC.

The rearrangement links TRBV29-1 to TRBJ2-1; D unclear. Trimming removed 5 bases from V and 7 bases from J, with 6 bases in between. Per the germline V gene, CDR1 is SQVTM and CDR2 is ANQGSEA. The CDR3 is made up of 10 amino acids. The CDR3 DNA reads TGCAGCGTTTTCGGGAATGAGCAGTTCTTC. Its translation: CSVFGNEQFF.

This chain uses TRBV11-2 with TRBJ1-6; D might be TRBD1 (6 bases). The CDR3 has 15 amino acids. Germline CDR1 SGHAT, CDR2 FQNNGV. Deletions cut 5 bases from V and 8 bases from J, with 16 bases between. The CDR3 bases are TGTGCCAGCAGCACGGACAGACCATCCCATTCACCCCTCCACTTT. Protein product: CASSTDRPSHSPLHF.

J is TRBJ2-5 and V is TRBV4-1, with D tentatively TRBD1 (5 bases). Looked up from germline, CDR1 is MGHRA and CDR2 is YSYEKL. The CDR3 covers 16 residues. Trimming pared 6 bases from V and 3 bases from J, leaving 20 bases between. CDR3 DNA sequence: TGCGCCAGCAGTAGTCAGGGAAAGGCCCTCGAAGAGACCCAGTACTTC. This gives the protein CASSSQGKALEETQYF.

V and J are TRBV20-1 and TRBJ2-6; maybe TRBD1 (5 bases). Germline CDR1 and CDR2: DFQATT and SNEGSKA (reference sequence). This CDR3 spans 14 amino acids. The V end was cut by 6 bases, the J end by 2 bases, with 11 bases between. The CDR3 DNA reads TGCAGTGCCCAGGGTTCGGCTGGGGCCAACGTCCTGACTTTC. Amino acids: CSAQGSAGANVLTF.

With regard to this clonotype: The germline gene is not matched at one end of the junction; a read error may be the cause. The chain uses TRBV11-2 and TRBJ2-3; D gene ambiguous. The germline V gene has CDR1 SGHAT and CDR2 FQNNGV. The CDR3 totals 12 residues. CDR3 in DNA: TGTGCCAGCAACTTAGTGGCGGATACGCAGTATTTT. It yields the protein CASNLVADTQYF. The full variable domain, completed using reference TRBV11-2 and TRBJ2-3, is EAGVAQSPRYKIIEKRQSVAFWCNPISGHATLYWYQQILGQGPKLLIQFQNNGVVDDSQLPKDRFSAERLKGVDSTLKIQPAKLEDSAVYLCASNLVADTQYFGPGTRLTVL.

As to this clonotype: The junction shows a germline mismatch at one end, possibly a read error. This rearrangement joins TRBV11-3 to TRBJ2-3; the D gene could be TRBD1 or TRBD2 (5 bases each). Per the germline V gene, CDR1 is SGHNT and CDR2 is YENEEA. This CDR3 is 12 amino acids long. The CDR3 nucleotides read TGCGCCGGCAGCCTGGGGGAAGATACGCAGTATTTT. This translates into CAGSLGEDTQYF.